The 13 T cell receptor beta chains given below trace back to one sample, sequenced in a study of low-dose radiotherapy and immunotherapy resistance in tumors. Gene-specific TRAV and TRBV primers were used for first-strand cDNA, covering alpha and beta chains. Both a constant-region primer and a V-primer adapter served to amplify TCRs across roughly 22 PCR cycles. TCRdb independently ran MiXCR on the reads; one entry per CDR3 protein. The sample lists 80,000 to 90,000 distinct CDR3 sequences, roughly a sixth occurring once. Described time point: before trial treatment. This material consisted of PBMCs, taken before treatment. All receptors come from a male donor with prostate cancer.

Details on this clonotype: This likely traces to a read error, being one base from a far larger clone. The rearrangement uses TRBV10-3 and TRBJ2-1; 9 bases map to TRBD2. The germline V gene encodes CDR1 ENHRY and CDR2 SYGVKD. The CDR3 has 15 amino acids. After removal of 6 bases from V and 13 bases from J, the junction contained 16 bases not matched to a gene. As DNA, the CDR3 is TGTGCCATCAGCCCGACTAGCGGCCCCGGGGGGACCCAGTTCTTC. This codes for CAISPTSGPGGTQFF.

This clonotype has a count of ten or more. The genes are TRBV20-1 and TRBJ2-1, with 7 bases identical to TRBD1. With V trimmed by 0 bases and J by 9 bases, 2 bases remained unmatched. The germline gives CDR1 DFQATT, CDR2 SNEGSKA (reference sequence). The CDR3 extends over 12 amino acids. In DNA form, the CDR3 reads TGCAGTGCTAGAGAGGGGGACAGTGAGCAGTTCTTC. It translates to CSAREGDSEQFF.

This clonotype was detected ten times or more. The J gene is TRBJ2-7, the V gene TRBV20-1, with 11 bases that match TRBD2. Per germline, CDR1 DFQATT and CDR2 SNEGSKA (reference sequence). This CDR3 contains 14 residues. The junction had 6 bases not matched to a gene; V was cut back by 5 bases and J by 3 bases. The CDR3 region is CSARGLADDYEQYF. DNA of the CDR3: TGCAGTGCTCGGGGACTAGCGGACGACTACGAGCAGTACTTC.

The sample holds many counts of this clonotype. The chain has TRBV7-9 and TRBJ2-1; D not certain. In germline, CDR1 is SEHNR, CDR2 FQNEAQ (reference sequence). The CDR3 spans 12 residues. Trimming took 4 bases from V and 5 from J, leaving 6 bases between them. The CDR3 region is CASSSPNNEQFF. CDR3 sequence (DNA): TGTGCCAGCAGCTCCCCAAACAATGAGCAGTTCTTC.

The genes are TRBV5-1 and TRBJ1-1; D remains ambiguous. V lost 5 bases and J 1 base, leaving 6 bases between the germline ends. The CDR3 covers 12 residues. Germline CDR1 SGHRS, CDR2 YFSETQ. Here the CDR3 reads CASRGENTEAFF. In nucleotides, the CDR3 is TGCGCCAGCAGGGGCGAGAACACTGAAGCTTTCTTT.

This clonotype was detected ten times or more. The CDR3 DNA is TGTGCCAGCAGCTTAACCGGGACTAGCGGGGGGCTACGGAGTTACGAGCAGTACTTC. It encodes CASSLTGTSGGLRSYEQYF. The chain couples TRBV7-9 to TRBJ2-7, with TRBD2 matching over 15 bases. V lost 2 bases and J lost 4; bases outside the gene matches: 12. Per the germline V gene, CDR1 is SEHNR and CDR2 is FQNEAQ (reference sequence). There are 19 residues in the CDR3.

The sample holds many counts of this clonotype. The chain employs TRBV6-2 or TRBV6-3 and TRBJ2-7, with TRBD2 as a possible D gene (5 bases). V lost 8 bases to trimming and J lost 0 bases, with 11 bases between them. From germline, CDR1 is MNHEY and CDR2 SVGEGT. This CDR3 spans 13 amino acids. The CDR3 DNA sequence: TGTGCCAGCGGCGGGCGGAGCTCCTACGAGCAGTACTTC. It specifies CASGGRSSYEQYF.

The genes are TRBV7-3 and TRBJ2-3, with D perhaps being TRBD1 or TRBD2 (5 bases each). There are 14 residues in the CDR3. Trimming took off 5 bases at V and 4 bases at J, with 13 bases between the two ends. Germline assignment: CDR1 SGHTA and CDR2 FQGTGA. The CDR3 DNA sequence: TGTGCCAGCAGCCCCGGAAGAGGGGCAGATACGCAGTATTTT. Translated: CASSPGRGADTQYF.

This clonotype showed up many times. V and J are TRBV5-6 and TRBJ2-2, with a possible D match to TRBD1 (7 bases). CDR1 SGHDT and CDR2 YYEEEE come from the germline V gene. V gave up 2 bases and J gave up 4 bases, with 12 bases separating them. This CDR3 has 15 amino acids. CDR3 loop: CASSFGQGGTGELFF. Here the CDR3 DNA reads TGTGCCAGCAGCTTCGGTCAGGGGGGCACCGGGGAGCTGTTTTTT.

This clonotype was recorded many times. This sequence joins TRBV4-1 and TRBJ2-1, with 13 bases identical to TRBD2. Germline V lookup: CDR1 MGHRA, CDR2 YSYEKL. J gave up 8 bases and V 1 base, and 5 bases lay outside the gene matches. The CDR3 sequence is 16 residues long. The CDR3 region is CASSQAPTSGGYEQFF. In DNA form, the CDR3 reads TGCGCCAGCAGCCAAGCCCCGACTAGCGGGGGGTATGAGCAGTTCTTC.

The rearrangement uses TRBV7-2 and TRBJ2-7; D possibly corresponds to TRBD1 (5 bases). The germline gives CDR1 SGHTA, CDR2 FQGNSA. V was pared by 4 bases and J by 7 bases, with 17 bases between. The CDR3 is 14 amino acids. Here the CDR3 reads CASSSERQSVEQYF. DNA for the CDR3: TGTGCCAGCAGCTCCGAACGACAGTCTGTGGAGCAGTACTTC.

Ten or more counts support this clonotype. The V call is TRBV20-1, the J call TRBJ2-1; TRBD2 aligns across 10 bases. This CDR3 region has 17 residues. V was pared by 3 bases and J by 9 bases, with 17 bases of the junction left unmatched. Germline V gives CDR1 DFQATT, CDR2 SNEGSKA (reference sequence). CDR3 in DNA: TGCAGTGCTAGCTGGCTAGCGGGGGAAAAATTCATCGGTGAGCAGTTCTTC. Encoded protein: CSASWLAGEKFIGEQFF.

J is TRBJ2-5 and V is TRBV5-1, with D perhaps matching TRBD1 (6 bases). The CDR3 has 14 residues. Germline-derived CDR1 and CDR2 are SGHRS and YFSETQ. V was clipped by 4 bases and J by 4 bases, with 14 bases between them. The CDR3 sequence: CASSKDSSGETQYF. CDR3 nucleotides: TGCGCCAGCAGCAAGGACAGTTCGGGAGAGACCCAGTACTTC.